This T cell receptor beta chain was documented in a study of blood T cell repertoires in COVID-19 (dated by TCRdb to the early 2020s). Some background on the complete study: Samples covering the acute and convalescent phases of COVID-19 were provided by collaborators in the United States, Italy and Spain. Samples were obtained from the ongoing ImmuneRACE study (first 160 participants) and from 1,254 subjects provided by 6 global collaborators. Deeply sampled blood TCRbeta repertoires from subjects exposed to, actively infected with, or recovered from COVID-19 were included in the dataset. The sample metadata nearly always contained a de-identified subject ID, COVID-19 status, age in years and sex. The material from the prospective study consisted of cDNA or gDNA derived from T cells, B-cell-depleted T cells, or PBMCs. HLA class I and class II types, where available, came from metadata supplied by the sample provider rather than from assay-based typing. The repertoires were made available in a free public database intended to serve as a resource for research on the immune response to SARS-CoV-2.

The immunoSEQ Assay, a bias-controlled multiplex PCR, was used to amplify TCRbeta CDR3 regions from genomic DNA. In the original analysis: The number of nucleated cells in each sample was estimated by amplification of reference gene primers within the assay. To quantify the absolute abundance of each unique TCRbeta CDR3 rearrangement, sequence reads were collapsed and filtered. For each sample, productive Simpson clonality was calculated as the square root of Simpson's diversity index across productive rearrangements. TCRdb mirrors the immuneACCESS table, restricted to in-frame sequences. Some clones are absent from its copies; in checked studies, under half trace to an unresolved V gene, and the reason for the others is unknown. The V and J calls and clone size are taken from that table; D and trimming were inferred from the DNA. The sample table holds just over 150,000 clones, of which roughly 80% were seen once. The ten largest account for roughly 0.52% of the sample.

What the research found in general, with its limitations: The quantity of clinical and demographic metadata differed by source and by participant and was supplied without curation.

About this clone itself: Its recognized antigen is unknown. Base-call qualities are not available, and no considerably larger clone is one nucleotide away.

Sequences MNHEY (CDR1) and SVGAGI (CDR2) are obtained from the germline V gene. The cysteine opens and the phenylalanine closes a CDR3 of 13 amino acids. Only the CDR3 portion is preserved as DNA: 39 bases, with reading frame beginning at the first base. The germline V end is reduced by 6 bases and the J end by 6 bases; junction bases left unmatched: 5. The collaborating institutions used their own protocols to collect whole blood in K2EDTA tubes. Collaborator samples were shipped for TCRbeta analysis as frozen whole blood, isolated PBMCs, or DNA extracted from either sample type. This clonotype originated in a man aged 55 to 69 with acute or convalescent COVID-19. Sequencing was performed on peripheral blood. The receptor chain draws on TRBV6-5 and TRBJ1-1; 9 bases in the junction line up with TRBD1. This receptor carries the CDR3 CASSTGGRAEAFF. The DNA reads TGTGCCAGCAGCACAGGGGGCCGGGCTGAAGCTTTCTTT.